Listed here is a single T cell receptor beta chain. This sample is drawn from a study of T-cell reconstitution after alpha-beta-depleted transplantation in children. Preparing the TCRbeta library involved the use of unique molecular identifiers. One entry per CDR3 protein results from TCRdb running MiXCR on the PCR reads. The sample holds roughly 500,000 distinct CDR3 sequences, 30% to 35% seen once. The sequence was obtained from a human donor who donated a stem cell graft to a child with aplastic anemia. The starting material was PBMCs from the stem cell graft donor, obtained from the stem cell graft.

This chain's CDR3 is CSARDVRVWDTEAFF. The CDR3 bases are TGCAGTGCTAGAGATGTGAGGGTTTGGGACACTGAAGCTTTCTTT. This chain uses TRBV20-1 with TRBJ1-1; D is unresolved. This CDR3 has 15 amino acids. Germline V CDR1 and CDR2: DFQATT, SNEGSKA (reference sequence). Trimming cost V 0 bases and J 3 bases, with 14 bases left between them.